Described below is a single T cell receptor beta chain sequence and its context. It was with unique molecular identifiers that the TCRbeta library was prepared. TCRdb re-called the PCR reads through MiXCR, storing one row per CDR3 protein. Of about 400,000 distinct CDR3 sequences in the sample, 20% are singletons; the top ten hold 3.8%. This specimen comes from a study of T-cell reconstitution after alpha-beta-depleted transplantation in children. Germline trimming cut 7 bases from V and 6 bases from J; bases unmatched to any gene: 6. Germline lookup yields CDR1 SQVTM and CDR2 ANQGSEA. This CDR3 has 13 residues.

The sequence came from a human donor who donated a stem cell graft to a child with acute myeloid leukemia. The chain has TRBV29-1 and TRBJ2-7; TRBD2 agrees at 13 bases. Sequencing used PBMCs from the stem cell graft donor, obtained from the stem cell graft. CDR3 sequence reads: CSAGLAGDGEQYF. The CDR3 DNA is TGCAGCGCCGGACTAGCGGGAGACGGCGAGCAGTACTTC.